Reported below is one T cell receptor beta chain. This specimen belongs to a study of T-cell memory formation after mild COVID-19. CDR1 and CDR2 from the germline V gene are MRHNA and SNTAGT. The CDR3 sequence is 13 residues long. V was clipped by 4 bases and J by 3 bases, with 10 bases between them. Using its own MiXCR run on the 5' RACE reads, TCRdb lists one record per CDR3 protein. The sample contains about 430,000 distinct CDR3 sequences, about 24% of which appear only once. This receptor was obtained from an adult woman who had mild COVID-19 (a few samples of this study predate the infection). Cell type and time point are not known. Sequenced input: PBMCs or a T cell subset sorted from them (not recorded which). This rearrangement joins TRBV6-4 to TRBJ2-7; possibly TRBD2 for D (6 bases). This CDR3 is CASSADSGYEQYF. The CDR3 nucleotides are TGTGCCAGCAGTGCGGATAGCGGCTACGAGCAGTACTTC.